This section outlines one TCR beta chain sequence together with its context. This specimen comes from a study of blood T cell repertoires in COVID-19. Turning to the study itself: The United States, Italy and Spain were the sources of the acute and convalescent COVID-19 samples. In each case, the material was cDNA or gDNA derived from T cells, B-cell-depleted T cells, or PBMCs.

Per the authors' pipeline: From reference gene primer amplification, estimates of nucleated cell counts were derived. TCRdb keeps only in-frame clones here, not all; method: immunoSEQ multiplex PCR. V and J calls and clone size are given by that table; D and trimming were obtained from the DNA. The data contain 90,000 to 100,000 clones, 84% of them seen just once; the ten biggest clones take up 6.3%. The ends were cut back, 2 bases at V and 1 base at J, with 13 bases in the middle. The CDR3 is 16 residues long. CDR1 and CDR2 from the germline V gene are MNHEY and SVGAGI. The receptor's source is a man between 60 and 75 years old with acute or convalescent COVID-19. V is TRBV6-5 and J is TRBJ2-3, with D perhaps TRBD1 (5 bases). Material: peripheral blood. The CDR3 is CASSYHDSYGTDTQYF. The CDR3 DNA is TGTGCCAGCAGTTACCATGACAGTTACGGCACAGATACGCAGTATTTT.